This passage covers 5 T cell receptor beta chains from one sample sequenced in a study of shared clonotypes between healthy human individuals. Profiling relied on immunoSEQ multiplex PCR, and the TCRdb table lists in-frame clones only, not all of them. The repertoire has 2.5 million or so clones, around 90% of them found once; the top ten carry under 0.15%. The sample taken for sequencing was naive CD4+ T cells sorted from blood. Regarding subset: CD45RA+ positively selected. Receptor source: a man aged 18 to 30 in good health.

The V gene is TRBV5-4, the J gene TRBJ2-7; TRBD2 agrees at 12 bases. Germline loops: CDR1 SGHNT, CDR2 YYREEE (reference sequence). The CDR3 consists of 17 residues. Unmatched junction bases numbered 4, after V lost 0 bases and J lost 0 bases. The CDR3 DNA reads TGTGCCAGCAGCTTGGGACTAGCGGGAGTCGGCTCCTACGAGCAGTACTTC. Encoded protein: CASSLGLAGVGSYEQYF.

J is TRBJ2-2 and V is TRBV7-2; 9 bases are shared with TRBD1. Germline V gene data show CDR1 as SGHTA and CDR2 as FQGNSA. The CDR3 is made up of 15 amino acids. V shed 5 bases, J shed 4 bases, and the junction held 5 bases outside the gene matches. CDR3 coding DNA: TGTGCCAGCAGCCCCCACAGGGGGCGCACCGGGGAGCTGTTTTTT. Translation: CASSPHRGRTGELFF.

The chain has TRBV6-5 and TRBJ1-1; D is unclear. The CDR3 sequence is 13 residues long. The germline V and J ends were trimmed by 2 bases and 5 bases, with 9 bases remaining between them. The germline gives CDR1 MNHEY, CDR2 SVGAGI. The CDR3 bases are TGTGCCAGCAGTTACCCCGCTGGGACTGAAGCTTTCTTT. The encoded protein is CASSYPAGTEAFF.

For this clone: The sample carries other DNA sequences with the same CDR3. This chain connects TRBV5-1 to TRBJ2-1; D possibly corresponds to TRBD1 (6 bases). V was clipped by 4 bases and J by 0 bases, with 11 bases between them. The CDR3 spans 15 residues. Germline loops: CDR1 SGHRS, CDR2 YFSETQ. The CDR3, as DNA: TGCGCCAGCAGCCCGCAGGGGAGCTCCTACAATGAGCAGTTCTTC. The encoded protein is CASSPQGSSYNEQFF.

CDR3 nucleotides: TGCGCCAGCAGCTTGGGAGTAGGGGCTAGCGGGAGAACAGATACGCAGTATTTT. Translation gives CASSLGVGASGRTDTQYF. J is TRBJ2-3 and V is TRBV5-1, with TRBD2 identical over 10 bases. Germline V gene sequence: CDR1 SGHRS, CDR2 YFSETQ. This CDR3 has 18 amino acids. V shed 0 bases, J shed 3 bases, and the junction held 10 bases outside the gene matches.